These 20 T cell receptor beta chains were sequenced from one sample in a study of shared clonotypes between healthy human individuals (dated by TCRdb to the early 2020s). Library generation was performed with the immunoSEQ multiplex PCR assay. Entries here come from immuneACCESS through TCRdb and include only in-frame sequences with V and J called. Some clones fail to appear in such tables; in the studies checked, an unresolved V gene covers under half of the shortfall, and the cause of the remainder is unknown. The sample table contains nearly 500,000 clones; only one count was recorded for 60% to 85% of them. 10% to 15% of the sample lies in the top ten. Source material: PBMCs. The source is a middle-aged woman in good health. Some clones in this sample may be carry-over from other donors' samples.

Comments on this clone: This may be a read error: a much more frequent sequence differs by one nucleotide. This CDR3 is also generated by other DNA sequences in the sample. The chain links TRBV10-3 to TRBJ2-7; perhaps TRBD2 as D (6 bases). This CDR3 has 12 amino acids. CDR1 is ENHRY, CDR2 SYGVKD, per germline. Here the CDR3 reads CAIRGGSYEQYF. The DNA of the CDR3 is TGTGCCATCAGGGGAGGCTCCTATGAGCAGTACTTC.

The table lists this clone with many counts. The V gene is TRBV25-1, the J gene TRBJ1-4, with 9 positions matching TRBD1. With 3 bases clipped from V and 8 bases from J, the junction kept 4 bases outside the gene matches. Germline V gene data show CDR1 as MGHDK and CDR2 as SYGVNS. The CDR3 loop spans 14 amino acids. The DNA for the CDR3 is TGTGCCAGCAGTGAGGGACAGGGACGGGAAAAACTGTTTTTT. The encoded protein is CASSEGQGREKLFF.

V is TRBV6-6 and J is TRBJ1-5, with D hard to call. CDR1 is MNHNY and CDR2 is SVGAGI in the germline V gene (reference sequence). The V gene lost 5 bases and the J gene lost 3 bases, with 11 bases spanning the gap. This CDR3 spans 14 amino acids. As DNA, the CDR3 is TGTGCCAGCAGTCCCGGGGAGTACAATCAGCCCCAGCATTTT. Translated, it gives CASSPGEYNQPQHF.

The rearrangement uses TRBV28 and TRBJ2-3, with TRBD2 matching over 11 bases. CDR3 size: 15 residues. The V gene end was trimmed by 8 bases and the J gene end by 1 base; junction bases not matched to a gene: 5. Germline V CDR1 and CDR2: MDHEN, SYDVKM. This CDR3 is CASYSGLAGTDTQYF. Here the CDR3 DNA reads TGTGCCAGCTACTCGGGACTAGCGGGCACAGATACGCAGTATTTT.

The gene calls are TRBV4-1 and TRBJ1-4; perhaps TRBD1 as D (6 bases). The CDR3 has 16 amino acids. V lost 0 bases to trimming and J lost 9 bases, with 17 bases between them. Per germline, CDR1 MGHRA and CDR2 YSYEKL. The CDR3 sequence is CASSQDFWTEFQKLFF. In DNA form, the CDR3 reads TGCGCCAGCAGCCAAGATTTTTGGACAGAGTTTCAAAAACTGTTTTTT.

J is TRBJ2-5 and V is TRBV5-1; the D gene is possibly TRBD2 (5 bases). The end of the DNA is better explained by TRBJ2-7, so the J call may be wrong. This CDR3 has 14 amino acids. Per germline, CDR1 SGHRS and CDR2 YFSETQ. As DNA, the CDR3 is TGCGCCAGCAGACGGTCGGGAAGTACCGACGAGCAGTACTTC. Its protein is CASRRSGSTDEQYF.

This clone has a handful of counts. A much larger clone differs by one base, so this may be a read error. Other DNA sequences of this sample code for an identical CDR3. The chain uses TRBV19 and TRBJ1-1, with no clear D. Germline CDR1 reads LNHDA; CDR2 reads SQIVND (reference sequence). The CDR3 has 13 residues. The CDR3 region is CASSISRDTEAFF. The CDR3 DNA reads as TGTGCCAGTAGTATCAGCAGAGACACTGAAGCCTTCTTT.

The rearrangement links TRBV5-1 to TRBJ2-3; possible D gene TRBD1, 7 bases. Germline values: CDR1 SGHRS, CDR2 YFSETQ. The V end was cut by 2 bases, the J end by 1 base, with 17 bases between. The CDR3 loop spans 17 amino acids. The CDR3 nucleotides read TGCGCCAGCAGCTTTCAAGGAGGGGGCTTTGGCACAGATACGCAGTATTTT. Translation: CASSFQGGGFGTDTQYF.

V and J are TRBV7-9 and TRBJ2-7, with TRBD1 identical over 7 bases. V lost 3 bases to trimming and J lost 4 bases; unmatched junction nucleotides: 9. The CDR3 has 15 residues. Germline loops: CDR1 SEHNR, CDR2 FQNEAQ (reference sequence). CDR3 in DNA: TGTGCCAGCAGCTTGGGTTTCCAGGGGGAGTACGAGCAGTACTTC. Translating gives CASSLGFQGEYEQYF.

This clone was counted once. The chain combines TRBV5-5 with TRBJ2-6; 7 nucleotides agree with TRBD1. Per the germline V gene, CDR1 is SGHKS and CDR2 is YYEKEE (reference sequence). The CDR3 is 18 residues long. Trimming cost V 4 bases and J 0 bases; bases outside gene matches: 10. The DNA for the CDR3 is TGTGCCAGCAGCCCCAAGACAGGGTGGGACTCTGGGGCCAACGTCCTGACTTTC. Protein: CASSPKTGWDSGANVLTF.

CDR3 sequence: CASSLKAVTSYNEQFF. The CDR3 coding sequence is TGTGCCAGCAGCCTCAAAGCGGTGACCTCCTACAATGAGCAGTTCTTC. The genes are TRBV13 and TRBJ2-1; perhaps TRBD2 as D (5 bases). Germline V lookup: CDR1 PRHDT, CDR2 FYEKMQ (reference sequence). The CDR3 totals 16 residues. The V gene lost 5 bases and the J gene lost 0 bases, with 14 bases spanning the gap.

In its sample, this clone was seen once. The V call is TRBV7-8, the J call TRBJ1-5, with 12 bases aligning to TRBD1. Germline assignment: CDR1 SGHVS and CDR2 FQNEAQ. This CDR3 spans 15 amino acids. J was trimmed by 5 bases and V by 3 bases; bases with no gene match: 2. CDR3 in DNA: TGTGCCAGCAGCTTGGGACAGGGGGCGGATCAGCCCCAGCATTTT. Protein product: CASSLGQGADQPQHF.

The chain couples TRBV30 to TRBJ2-7; 7 bases agree with TRBD2. The germline CDR1 and CDR2 sequences are GTSNPN and SVGIG (reference sequence). V dropped 2 bases and J dropped 4; count of bases not matched to a gene: 5. The CDR3 extends over 13 amino acids. CDR3 region: CAWSQTRGYEQYF. CDR3 nucleotides: TGTGCCTGGAGTCAGACGCGGGGGTACGAGCAGTACTTC.

This sequence joins TRBV6-5 and TRBJ2-7; D is possibly TRBD1 (6 bases). Germline V gene data show CDR1 as MNHEY and CDR2 as SVGAGI. The CDR3 is 12 residues long. V lost 4 bases, J lost 6 bases, and 10 bases lay in between. The DNA for the CDR3 is TGTGCCAGCAGTTCCAGGGGCGGCGAGCAGTACTTC. Translation: CASSSRGGEQYF.

V gene TRBV28 combines with J gene TRBJ2-4; 10 positions match TRBD1. From germline, CDR1 is MDHEN and CDR2 SYDVKM. Losses at the gene ends were 7 bases for V and 5 bases for J; bases not matched to a gene: 5. The CDR3 has 14 residues. CDR3 in DNA: TGTGCCAGCATCGACAGGGGGCGGGAAAACATTCAGTACTTC. Protein: CASIDRGRENIQYF.

CDR3 sequence reads: CASWSGVSSYEQYF. CDR3 nucleotides: TGTGCCAGCTGGTCGGGCGTATCGTCCTACGAGCAGTACTTC. The rearrangement links TRBV6-5 to TRBJ2-7, with unresolved D. Germline-derived CDR1 and CDR2 are MNHEY and SVGAGI. The CDR3 totals 14 residues. V lost 8 bases and J lost 1, with 15 bases in between.

The rearrangement uses TRBV28 and TRBJ1-1; D is uncertain. V shed 7 bases and J shed 1 base, with 7 bases lying between them. This CDR3 spans 12 amino acids. Germline CDR1 MDHEN, CDR2 SYDVKM. The CDR3 region has the DNA TGTGCCAGCACCCCAGAGAACACTGAAGCTTTCTTT. Amino acids: CASTPENTEAFF.

This clone appeared a few times. The rearrangement joins TRBV7-8 to TRBJ2-7, with TRBD2 matching over 8 bases. The CDR3 is 16 residues long. V dropped 1 base and J dropped 4; count of bases not matched to a gene: 9. The germline CDR1 and CDR2 sequences are SGHVS and FQNEAQ. CDR3 loop: CASSLEAGGPTYEQYF. CDR3 DNA sequence: TGTGCCAGCAGCTTAGAGGCGGGAGGCCCAACTTACGAGCAGTACTTC.

The chain has TRBV6-1 and TRBJ2-5, with D perhaps assigned TRBD1 or TRBD2 (7 bases each). This CDR3 is 15 amino acids long. CDR1 and CDR2 from the germline V gene are MNHNS and SASEGT. V lost 8 bases to trimming and J lost 5 bases, with 21 bases between them. The CDR3 sequence: CASQEQGGLSETQYF. CDR3 in DNA: TGTGCCAGCCAAGAGCAGGGGGGGTTGAGTGAGACCCAGTACTTC.

V usage is TRBV5-1 and J usage is TRBJ2-1; 7 bases match TRBD2. V was pared by 5 bases and J by 5 bases, with 7 bases of the junction left unmatched. CDR1 is SGHRS, CDR2 YFSETQ, per germline. There are 14 residues in the CDR3. The CDR3 DNA sequence: TGCGCCAGCAGGGCTAGCGGAAGCCACAATGAGCAGTTCTTC. Translation gives CASRASGSHNEQFF. Variable domain in full (rest from reference TRBV5-1 and TRBJ2-1): KAGVTQTPRYLIKTRGQQVTLSCSPISGHRSVSWYQQTPGQGLQFLFEYFSETQRNKGNFPGRFSGRQFSNSRSEMNVSTLELGDSALYLCASRASGSHNEQFFGPGTRLTVL.